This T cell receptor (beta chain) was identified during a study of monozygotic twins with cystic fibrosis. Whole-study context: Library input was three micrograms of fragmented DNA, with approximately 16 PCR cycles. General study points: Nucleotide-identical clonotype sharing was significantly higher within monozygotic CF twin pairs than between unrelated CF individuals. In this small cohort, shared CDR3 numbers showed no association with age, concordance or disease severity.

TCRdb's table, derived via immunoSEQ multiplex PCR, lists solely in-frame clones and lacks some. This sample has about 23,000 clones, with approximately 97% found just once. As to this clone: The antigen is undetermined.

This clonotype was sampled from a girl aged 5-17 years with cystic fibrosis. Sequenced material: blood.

The CDR3 nucleotides are TGTGCCAGTAGTATAAGACAGCCCACCGGGGAGCTGTTTTTT. Its protein product is CASSIRQPTGELFF. The chain carries TRBV19 and TRBJ2-2; D perhaps matches TRBD1 (5 bases). The V and J ends lost 2 bases and 4 bases respectively, with 8 bases between them. The CDR3 sequence is 14 residues long. Per germline, CDR1 LNHDA and CDR2 SQIVND (reference sequence).